A selection of T cell receptor beta chains follows, all from one sample in a study of somatic mutations in cytotoxic T cells in rheumatoid arthritis. The assay was immunoSEQ multiplex PCR, and TCRdb's table has in-frame clones only and misses some. The sample gives about 7,100 clones, about 80% of which show up once; over 9.5% is in the top ten. The sequenced sample consisted of CD8+ T cells sorted from blood. The receptors come from an adult with rheumatoid arthritis. Each CDR3 is given with its conserved first and last residue. Fields, in order: D gene, V gene, clone size, J gene, CDR3 DNA, CDR3 protein. D genes are given only for firm matches. Rows give clone size only sometimes, using once, few, many, or a class for an expanded clone.

>TRBD1|TRBV28|.|TRBJ1-4
TGTGCCAGCAGTTCCCACAGGGGTACTAATGAAAAACTGTTTTTT
CASSSHRGTNEKLFF
>TRBD1|TRBV6-5|.|TRBJ1-4
TGTGCCAGCAGTCGGACAGGGTCAACTAATGAAAAACTGTTTTTT
CASSRTGSTNEKLFF
>.|TRBV11-2|large|TRBJ1-6
TGTGCCAGCAGCCGAAATACCTATAATTCACCCCTCCACTTT
CASSRNTYNSPLHF
>.|TRBV6-6|.|TRBJ1-4
TGTGCCAGCAGTTACTATTGGGGTTTCCGGGAAAAACTGTTTTTT
CASSYYWGFREKLFF
>TRBD1|TRBV12-5|.|TRBJ1-2
TGTGCTAGTGGTTTGGACGAGGGACAGTGGGTCTTTTCTAACTATGGCTACACCTTC
CASGLDEGQWVFSNYGYTF
>.|TRBV15|.|TRBJ1-1
TGTGCCACCAGCAGAGATGAGGGGCTGAACACTGAAGCTTTCTTT
CATSRDEGLNTEAFF
>.|TRBV4-3|.|TRBJ2-5
TGCGCCAGCAGCCAAGATCTGGGAACAGGGACCCAGTACTTC
CASSQDLGTGTQYF
>.|TRBV6-1|.|TRBJ2-7
TGTGCCAGCAGAGCCGCCGCTTTGGAGGTTTACGAGCAGTACTTC
CASRAAALEVYEQYF
>.|TRBV5-1|few|TRBJ2-1
TGCGCCAGCAGCTTTCCGGGGTTCAATGAGCAGTTCTTC
CASSFPGFNEQFF
>TRBD1|TRBV28|.|TRBJ1-5
TGTGCCAGCAGGGGGGGAGGGACAGGACAGCCCCAGCATTTT
CASRGGGTGQPQHF
>.|TRBV6-5|few|TRBJ2-7
TGTGCCAGCAGTTACGAACAGACTTACCACGAGCAGTACTTC
CASSYEQTYHEQYF
>.|TRBV9|.|TRBJ2-2
TGTGCCAGCAGCGAGGGGTATGCCGGGGAGCTGTTTTTT
CASSEGYAGELFF
>.|TRBV14|.|TRBJ1-2
TGTGCCAGCAGCGAAAGAGGGGGAGGGAGCGTCCACTATGGCTACACCTTC
CASSERGGGSVHYGYTF
>.|TRBV4-1|.|TRBJ1-6
TGCGCCAGCAGCCAAGATCAGGGTAGGCGGAAATCGCCACCCCTCCACTTT
CASSQDQGRRKSPPLHF
>.|TRBV27|.|TRBJ1-2
TGTGCCACGCAGGGGTCCAAAAGCTATGGCTACACCTTC
CATQGSKSYGYTF
>.|TRBV4-3|.|TRBJ2-7
TGCGCCAGCAGCCAATCCCCTGGATACGAGCAGTACTTC
CASSQSPGYEQYF
>.|TRBV5-1|once|TRBJ2-5
TGCGCCAGCAGCTTCCAGGGAATACAAGAGACCCAGTACTTC
CASSFQGIQETQYF
>TRBD2|TRBV5-4|.|TRBJ2-3
TGTGCCAGCAGCTTGGGCGGTAGCGGGGGACCCACAGATACGCAGTATTTT
CASSLGGSGGPTDTQYF
>TRBD1|TRBV2|few|TRBJ1-2
TGTGCCTCCCGGACAGGGATGCGCTATGGCTACACCTTC
CASRTGMRYGYTF
>.|TRBV7-9|medium-sized|TRBJ1-5
TGTGCCAGCAGCCCTGGCTCTAGGCCCCAGCATTTT
CASSPGSRPQHF
>.|TRBV28|.|TRBJ1-2
TGTGCCAGCAGTTCGCGGGACGTTTTCAATGGCTACACCTTC
CASSSRDVFNGYTF
>TRBD1|TRBV9|.|TRBJ1-1
TGTGCCAGTCAGAAGGCCACAGGGGGGGACACTGAAGCTTTCTTT
CASQKATGGDTEAFF
>.|TRBV5-5|.|TRBJ1-4
TGTGCCAGCAGCTTTCAAGGAAATGAAAAACTGTTTTTT
CASSFQGNEKLFF
>.|TRBV9|.|TRBJ1-2
TGTGCCAGCACCATTTCCGGGGAGGGGTATGGCTACACCTTC
CASTISGEGYGYTF
>.|TRBV28|.|TRBJ1-5
TGTGCCAGCAGTTTAGAGGGGTGGTATAGCAATCAGCCCCAGCATTTT
CASSLEGWYSNQPQHF
>TRBD1|TRBV7-8|.|TRBJ2-7
TGTGCCAGCAGCTGGGGGACAGCTAGACCGGAAAGGCAGTACTTC
CASSWGTARPERQYF
>TRBD1|TRBV15|.|TRBJ1-2
TGTGCCACCAGCAGAGACGGGACAGTCCACACCTTC
CATSRDGTVHTF
>TRBD2|TRBV19|.|TRBJ2-2
TGTGCCAGTAGGGCTAGCGGGGTTTTCACCGGGGAGCTGTTTTTT
CASRASGVFTGELFF
>.|TRBV6-1|.|TRBJ1-2
TGTGCCAGCAGTCTACAGGGCGACTATGGCTACACCTTC
CASSLQGDYGYTF
>.|TRBV18|.|TRBJ1-5
TGTGCCAGCTCACCAGCGGCGGGGGGCGCGGGAAATCAGCCCCAGCATTTT
CASSPAAGGAGNQPQHF
>.|TRBV10-3|.|TRBJ2-6
TGTGCCATCAGTGAGTCGAGTCAGGACTACTCTGGGGCCAACGTCCTGACTTTC
CAISESSQDYSGANVLTF
>.|TRBV21-1|once|TRBJ1-1
TGTGCCAGCAGCAAAAAGTCTAAAGAAGCTTTCTTT
CASSKKSKEAFF
>TRBD2|TRBV7-2|few|TRBJ2-1
TGTGCCAGCAGCTTAGCGGGGGGGTACGTATGGGCCTACAATGAGCAGTTCTTC
CASSLAGGYVWAYNEQFF
>.|TRBV5-4|.|TRBJ2-5
TGTGCCAGCAGCTTAGGTTTTGGGGAAGAGACCCAGTACTTC
CASSLGFGEETQYF
>TRBD2|TRBV27|.|TRBJ2-3
TGTGCCAGCAGTCGGGGGGTTAGCACAGATACGCAGTATTTT
CASSRGVSTDTQYF
>TRBD2|TRBV7-9|once|TRBJ2-3
TGTGCCAGCAGCTCCAGCGGGGGGGCAGATACGCAGTATTTT
CASSSSGGADTQYF
>.|TRBV7-9|.|TRBJ2-3
TGTGCCAGCAGCCCGGGACTTCGGAACACAGATACGCAGTATTTT
CASSPGLRNTDTQYF
>TRBD1|TRBV9|few|TRBJ1-1
TGTGCCAGCGGTAGGGGGCCGTCCCGTGAAGCTTTCTTT
CASGRGPSREAFF
>.|TRBV27|.|TRBJ1-5
TGTGCCACCCAAATACAGACTTATCAGCCCCAGCATTTT
CATQIQTYQPQHF
>.|TRBV7-9|few|TRBJ1-2
TGTGCCAGCAGCCTAGGGTCTGGCTACACCTTC
CASSLGSGYTF
>TRBD1|TRBV5-1|.|TRBJ2-2
TGCGCCAGCAGCTCGGGACAGGGGGCCACCGGGGAGCTGTTTTTT
CASSSGQGATGELFF
>TRBD1|TRBV15|.|TRBJ2-2
TGTGCCACCAGCGGACAGGGATCCTACACCGGGGAGCTGTTTTTT
CATSGQGSYTGELFF
>.|TRBV19|.|TRBJ2-1
TGTGCCAGTAGAACAGGGCGAGACTACAATGAGCAGTTCTTC
CASRTGRDYNEQFF
>TRBD1|TRBV5-1|.|TRBJ2-3
TGCGCCACCTCCGGGACAGGGTCGGATACGCAGTATTTT
CATSGTGSDTQYF
>TRBD1|TRBV16|.|TRBJ2-6
TGTGCCAGCAGCCTACAGGGGTCTGGGGCCAACGTCCTGACTTTC
CASSLQGSGANVLTF
>TRBD1|TRBV19|once|TRBJ1-5
TGTGCCAGTGGGGGACAGGGGGCGGAACAGCCCCAGCATTTT
CASGGQGAEQPQHF
>TRBD1|TRBV6-5|.|TRBJ2-2
TGTGCCAGCAGCGGACAGGTCAACGGGGAGCTGTTTTTT
CASSGQVNGELFF
>.|TRBV10-3|.|TRBJ2-2
TGTGCCATCAGAGAGGGATTGAACACCGGGGAGCTGTTTTTT
CAIREGLNTGELFF
>.|TRBV6-5|.|TRBJ1-4
TGTGCCAGCAGTTACTCGCTAGGGGAATGGGGACTGTTTTTT
CASSYSLGEWGLFF
>TRBD1|TRBV27|.|TRBJ1-3
TGTGCCAGTCGCTCAGGACAGGCGGCTGGAAACACCATATATTTT
CASRSGQAAGNTIYF
>.|TRBV5-1|few|TRBJ1-5
TGCGCCAGCAGCTTAGGGGTCAATCAGCCCCAGCATTTT
CASSLGVNQPQHF
>TRBD2|TRBV11-2|.|TRBJ2-7
TGTGCCAGCAGCTTAGACAGCGGGCTTAGCGGGGGCACCTACGAGCAGTACTTC
CASSLDSGLSGGTYEQYF
>TRBD2|TRBV9|once|TRBJ2-3
TGTGCCAGCAGCGTGGGTTTTGGGGGGGTCACAGATACGCAGTATTTT
CASSVGFGGVTDTQYF
>.|TRBV7-2|.|TRBJ1-4
TGTGCCAGCAGCTTAATCGGGAGTGAAAAACTGTTTTTT
CASSLIGSEKLFF
>TRBD1|TRBV25-1|.|TRBJ1-4
TGTGCCAGCAGTCCACCGGGACAGGGAAGCGAAAAACTGTTTTTT
CASSPPGQGSEKLFF